A selection of T cell receptor beta chains follows, all from one sample in a study of blood T cell repertoires in COVID-19. TCRdb's copy holds only in-frame clones and misses some; the assay was immunoSEQ multiplex PCR. Of fewer than 250,000 clones in the sample, around 86% were seen once. Material for sequencing was PBMCs or T cells enriched from blood (not recorded which). The receptors shown here come from a woman aged 40 to 50 with acute COVID-19. The CDR3 runs from the conserved cysteine through the conserved F or W. Fields, in order: J gene, V gene, D gene, CDR3 protein. The D gene is left open where the match is weak.

TRBJ2-1 TRBV28 . CASSPEDPSYNEQFF
TRBJ1-2 TRBV10-3 TRBD1 CAITERDRGLNGYTF
TRBJ1-6 TRBV28 TRBD1 CASSFWTGGGNSPLHF
TRBJ1-1 TRBV3-1/TRBV3-2 . CASSLPASQRAETFF
TRBJ2-1 TRBV15 . CATEPGKPGGEQFF
TRBJ1-3 TRBV19 . CASSPTGTGNTIYF
TRBJ2-7 TRBV18 TRBD2 CASSPPGQSGGEQYF
TRBJ2-3 TRBV25-1 TRBD2 CASRQLASTDTQYF
TRBJ2-5 TRBV28 . CASQQSQETQYF
TRBJ2-7 TRBV18 TRBD1 CASSPPSGQAREQYF
TRBJ1-1 TRBV10-2 TRBD1 CASQTGEGGNTEAFF
TRBJ2-3 TRBV4-3 . CASSQDLVQVPQYF
TRBJ2-1 TRBV10-3 TRBD2 CAISEPGTSGGDEQFF
TRBJ1-3 TRBV28 TRBD1 CASRSGTGENTIYF
TRBJ2-3 TRBV10-2 TRBD2 CASKASGTTDTQYF
TRBJ2-5 TRBV28 TRBD2 CASSSTGRKETQYF
TRBJ2-3 TRBV6-4 TRBD2 CASSDNPTSRNTDTQYF
TRBJ2-4 TRBV5-5 . CASSFGAETKNIQYF
TRBJ1-3 TRBV5-1 . CASRRNQGSGNTIYF
TRBJ2-7 TRBV6-5 TRBD1 CASSYSQGYEQYF
TRBJ1-5 TRBV6-2/TRBV6-3 . CASSYSFGRNQPQHF
TRBJ1-3 TRBV27 . CASSSQGFPGNTIYF
TRBJ2-1 TRBV6-4 TRBD2 CASSDFRARSSGRLCNEQFF
TRBJ1-3 TRBV9 . CASRAGYTGNTIYF
TRBJ1-1 TRBV4-2 . CASSTDNSNKAFF
TRBJ2-3 TRBV30 TRBD2 CAWSVGLAGVGDTQYF
TRBJ2-5 TRBV18 . CASSFLGDQETQYF
TRBJ2-7 TRBV19 TRBD2 CASSHRASGSYEQYF
TRBJ2-3 TRBV12-3/TRBV12-4 TRBD2 CATSSGNTDTQYF
TRBJ2-1 TRBV18 . CASSPPTVPPEQFF
TRBJ2-1 TRBV19 . CASNRADSSYNEQFF
TRBJ1-6 TRBV19 . CASTTRGSYNSPLHF
TRBJ2-5 TRBV5-1 . CASSLAPSGSQETQYF
TRBJ2-1 TRBV6-5 TRBD1 CASSHRTGQNEQFF
TRBJ2-7 TRBV7-9 . CASSHIAGDEQYF
TRBJ1-1 TRBV19 . CASSPSAVEAFF
TRBJ2-7 TRBV18 . CASSPPGASSYEQYF
TRBJ2-5 TRBV10-1 TRBD2 CASSRGTSDYQETQYF
TRBJ2-5 TRBV3-1/TRBV3-2 TRBD2 CASSARLAGGRETQYF
TRBJ2-1 TRBV25-1 TRBD1 CASNDPGTAYNEQFF
TRBJ1-5 TRBV28 TRBD1 CASSLPGQGSNQPQHF
TRBJ1-3 TRBV9 . CASSVGLSGNTIYF